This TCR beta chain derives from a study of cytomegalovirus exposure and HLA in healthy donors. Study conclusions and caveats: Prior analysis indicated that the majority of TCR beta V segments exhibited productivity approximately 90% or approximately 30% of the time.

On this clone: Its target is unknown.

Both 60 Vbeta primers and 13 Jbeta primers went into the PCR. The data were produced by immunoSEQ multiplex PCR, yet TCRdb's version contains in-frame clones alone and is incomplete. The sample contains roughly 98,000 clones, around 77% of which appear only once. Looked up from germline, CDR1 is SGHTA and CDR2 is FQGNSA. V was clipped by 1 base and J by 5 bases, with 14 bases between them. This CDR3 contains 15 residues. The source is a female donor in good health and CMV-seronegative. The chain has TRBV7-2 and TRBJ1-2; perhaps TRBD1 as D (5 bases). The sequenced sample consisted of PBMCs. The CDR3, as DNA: TGTGCCAGCAGCTTAGTTTCCAGGACAAGTTATGGCTACACCTTC. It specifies CASSLVSRTSYGYTF.